These 22 T cell receptor beta chains share one sample of origin, sequenced in a study of blood T cell repertoires in COVID-19. Using immunoSEQ multiplex PCR, the repertoire was profiled, and TCRdb retains in-frame clones only, with some absent. The repertoire holds about 36,000 clones, with roughly 80% as singletons. The sequencing sample was made of peripheral blood. Source of these receptors: a man in his sixties with active COVID-19.

The chain has TRBV6-6 and TRBJ1-1; possible D gene TRBD1, 6 bases. Trimming stripped 0 bases from V and 4 bases from J, with 9 bases between. CDR3 length: 14 amino acids. In germline, CDR1 is MNHNY, CDR2 SVGAGI (reference sequence). The CDR3 reads CASSYSAGATEAFF. The CDR3, as DNA: TGTGCCAGCAGTTACTCGGCAGGGGCCACTGAAGCTTTCTTT.

The chain's CDR3 is CASSLSLAGSQGQFF. For the CDR3, the DNA is TGTGCCAGCAGCTTAAGTTTAGCGGGCTCCCAAGGGCAGTTCTTC. The J gene is TRBJ2-1, the V gene TRBV7-3; 7 positions agree with TRBD2. J was trimmed by 12 bases and V by 1 base; bases with no gene match: 12. This CDR3 is built from 15 residues. Germline V gene sequence: CDR1 SGHTA, CDR2 FQGTGA.

The chain combines TRBV7-9 with TRBJ2-3; no clear D gene. This CDR3 region has 14 residues. The germline CDR1 and CDR2 sequences are SEHNR and FQNEAQ (reference sequence). V lost 0 bases to trimming and J lost 0 bases, with 4 bases between them. The CDR3 reads CASSLASSTDTQYF. The CDR3 bases are TGTGCCAGCAGCTTAGCGTCTAGCACAGATACGCAGTATTTT. Combining the CDR3 with reference TRBV7-9 and TRBJ2-3 gives the whole variable domain DTGVSQNPRHKITKRGQNVTFRCDPISEHNRLYWYRQTLGQGPEFLTYFQNEAQLEKSRLLSDRFSAERPKGSFSTLEIQRTEQGDSAMYLCASSLASSTDTQYFGPGTRLTVL.

The rearrangement links TRBV7-9 to TRBJ2-3; D is unresolved. Trimming cost V 4 bases and J 7 bases, with 18 bases left between them. From germline, CDR1 is SEHNR and CDR2 FQNEAQ (reference sequence). The CDR3 is 15 residues long. CDR3: CASSSYIRPAYTQYF. In DNA, the CDR3 is TGTGCCAGCAGCTCATATATCAGACCAGCGTATACGCAGTATTTT.

The rearrangement uses TRBV20-1 and TRBJ2-7; tentatively, D is TRBD1 (5 bases). The CDR3 is made up of 14 amino acids. The germline gives CDR1 DFQATT, CDR2 SNEGSKA (reference sequence). Trimming removed 3 bases from V and 6 bases from J, with 18 bases in between. In DNA form, the CDR3 reads TGCAGTGCTAGTGTAATTGGGGCCTTGGGCGAGCAGTACTTC. This gives the protein CSASVIGALGEQYF.

The chain has TRBV24-1 and TRBJ1-1; possibly TRBD1 for D (6 bases). Trimming pared 3 bases from V and 0 bases from J, leaving 25 bases between. This CDR3 has 20 amino acids. The germline CDR1 and CDR2 sequences are KGHDR and SFDVKD. CDR3 sequence (DNA): TGTGCCACCAGTGATCTCACGGACAGACCTCGCCCTGGGATGAACACTGAAGCTTTCTTT. Its protein product is CATSDLTDRPRPGMNTEAFF.

The chain uses TRBV10-3 and TRBJ1-3; D is unclear. Germline CDR1 and CDR2: ENHRY and SYGVKD. V lost 0 bases and J lost 4, with 13 bases in between. This CDR3 comprises 16 residues. Here the CDR3 reads CAISESKLAGGNTIYF. CDR3 nucleotides: TGTGCCATCAGTGAGTCGAAGTTAGCTGGAGGAAACACCATATATTTT.

This clone has a handful of counts. The chain joins TRBV18 to TRBJ2-7; perhaps TRBD2 as D (6 bases). V was pared by 0 bases and J by 3 bases, with 12 bases between. CDR1 and CDR2 from the germline V gene are KGHSH and LQKENI. The CDR3 has 15 residues. This CDR3 is CASSPPWGVHYEQYF. Here the CDR3 DNA reads TGTGCCAGCTCACCACCTTGGGGGGTACACTACGAGCAGTACTTC.

V and J are TRBV5-4 and TRBJ1-2; D possibly corresponds to TRBD1 (6 bases). Trimming took off 1 base at V and 3 bases at J, with 10 bases between the two ends. The CDR3 totals 14 residues. CDR1 and CDR2 from the germline V gene are SGHNT and YYREEE (reference sequence). The CDR3 DNA is TGTGCCAGCAGCTTGCCAGGGGATGACTATGGCTACACCTTC. Residues: CASSLPGDDYGYTF. The full variable domain, its missing parts supplied by reference TRBV5-4 and TRBJ1-2, is ETGVTQSPTHLIKTRGQQVTLRCSSQSGHNTVSWYQQALGQGPQFIFQYYREEENGRGNFPPRFSGLQFPNYSSELNVNALELDDSALYLCASSLPGDDYGYTFGSGTRLTVV.

This chain links TRBV19 with TRBJ1-4; a weak D match, TRBD1 (5 bases). Germline V gene data show CDR1 as LNHDA and CDR2 as SQIVND (reference sequence). The CDR3 covers 13 residues. Trimming removed 7 bases at V and 8 bases at J, with 14 bases between. CDR3 residues: CASIPRSGEKLFF. The CDR3, as DNA: TGTGCCAGTATCCCTCGCTCAGGGGAAAAACTGTTTTTT.

CDR3: CASSQERGGRRQFF. The CDR3 DNA is TGCGCCAGCAGCCAGGAGCGGGGAGGAAGGAGGCAGTTCTTC. The genes are TRBV4-3 and TRBJ2-1, with 7 bases that match TRBD2. Unmatched junction bases numbered 11, after V lost 3 bases and J lost 12 bases. The CDR3 runs to 14 residues. Germline CDR1 and CDR2: LGHNA and YSLEER.

This clone is a singleton in its sample. This sequence joins TRBV10-2 and TRBJ1-2; possibly TRBD1 for D (6 bases). The germline V gene encodes CDR1 WSHSY and CDR2 SAAADI. Between the trimmed V and J ends, which lost 7 bases and 5 bases, there was a span of 14 bases. The length of the CDR3 is 13 residues. The CDR3 sequence: CASTTGPSYGYTF. CDR3 sequence (DNA): TGCGCCAGCACGACAGGACCCTCTTATGGCTACACCTTC.

The chain recombines TRBV7-2 with TRBJ2-1; 7 nucleotides line up with TRBD2. Looked up from germline, CDR1 is SGHTA and CDR2 is FQGNSA. V was pared by 5 bases and J by 8 bases, with 9 bases of the junction left unmatched. This CDR3 region has 14 residues. The CDR3 reads CASSTSRGVYEQFF. The CDR3 coding sequence is TGTGCCAGCAGCACCTCCCGGGGGGTCTATGAGCAGTTCTTC.

The chain links TRBV9 to TRBJ1-2; weak D call: TRBD1 (6 bases). V shed 5 bases and J shed 4 bases, with 12 bases lying between them. The CDR3 has 13 residues. CDR1 is SGDLS, CDR2 YYNGEE, per germline. CDR3 DNA sequence: TGTGCCAGCAGGGGGGCAGGGGTCTATGGCTACACCTTC. Encoded protein: CASRGAGVYGYTF.

The V call is TRBV6-2 or TRBV6-3, the J call TRBJ2-1, with TRBD2 identical over 9 bases. The V gene's germline CDR1 is MNHEY and CDR2 SVGEGT. J lost 2 bases, V lost 4 bases, and 3 bases had no gene match. The CDR3 is 15 residues long. CDR3 protein: CASSLTSGPYNEQFF. CDR3 DNA sequence: TGTGCCAGCAGTTTGACTAGCGGACCCTACAATGAGCAGTTCTTC.

The chain has TRBV19 and TRBJ1-1; D gene uncertain. The length of the CDR3 is 13 residues. Germline CDR1 LNHDA, CDR2 SQIVND (reference sequence). Trimming removed 3 bases at V and 1 base at J, with 6 bases between. DNA of the CDR3: TGTGCCAGTAGTATGAGAGAGAACACTGAAGCTTTCTTT. This translates into CASSMRENTEAFF.

This chain connects TRBV9 to TRBJ2-7; weak D call: TRBD2 (5 bases). The CDR3 covers 15 residues. In germline, CDR1 is SGDLS, CDR2 YYNGEE. The germline V and J ends were trimmed by 0 bases and 2 bases, with 12 bases remaining between them. CDR3 sequence (DNA): TGTGCCAGCAGCGTAGAAGGAGACTACCCCTACGAGCAGTACTTC. Its translation: CASSVEGDYPYEQYF.

This clone was seen a single time. The rearrangement links TRBV23-1 to TRBJ1-2; 11 nucleotides match TRBD1. TRBV23-1 is given ORF status, its function remaining uncertain. The CDR3 consists of 17 residues. V was clipped by 7 bases and J by 0 bases; unmatched bases: 10. The CDR3 region has the DNA TGCGCCAGCAAGCGGACAGGGGGCGCCGGAGCTAACTATGGCTACACCTTC. Translation: CASKRTGGAGANYGYTF.

The chain is built from TRBV5-1 and TRBJ1-2; 8 nucleotides line up with TRBD1. Trimming took 0 bases from V and 4 from J; bases not matched to a gene: 5. This CDR3 comprises 15 residues. Germline assignment: CDR1 SGHRS and CDR2 YFSETQ. CDR3: CASSLAPGQGYGYTF. As DNA, the CDR3 is TGCGCCAGCAGCTTGGCACCAGGACAGGGCTATGGCTACACCTTC.

The chain joins TRBV30 to TRBJ1-5, with D possibly matching TRBD1 (6 bases). Trimming removed 0 bases from V and 7 bases from J, with 13 bases in between. This CDR3 is 14 amino acids long. Looked up from germline, CDR1 is GTSNPN and CDR2 is SVGIG (reference sequence). The CDR3 region is CAWSVAQGIQPQHF. Here the CDR3 DNA reads TGTGCCTGGAGTGTAGCCCAGGGGATCCAGCCCCAGCATTTT.

V gene TRBV5-4 combines with J gene TRBJ2-2; possibly TRBD1 for D (6 bases). V lost 4 bases and J 6 bases, leaving 10 bases between the germline ends. The CDR3 loop spans 13 amino acids. Germline V gene lookup returns CDR1 SGHNT and CDR2 YYREEE (reference sequence). The CDR3 region is CASSPKGAGELFF. The CDR3 nucleotides are TGTGCCAGCAGCCCCAAGGGGGCCGGGGAGCTGTTTTTT.

The V call is TRBV6-5, the J call TRBJ1-4; D is possibly TRBD1 (5 bases). Trimming cost V 6 bases and J 0 bases, with 11 bases left between them. The germline V gene encodes CDR1 MNHEY and CDR2 SVGAGI. The CDR3 runs 15 residues. The CDR3 bases are TGTGCCAGCAGGCTAGGGGTGGCAACTAATGAAAAACTGTTTTTT. Amino acid sequence: CASRLGVATNEKLFF.